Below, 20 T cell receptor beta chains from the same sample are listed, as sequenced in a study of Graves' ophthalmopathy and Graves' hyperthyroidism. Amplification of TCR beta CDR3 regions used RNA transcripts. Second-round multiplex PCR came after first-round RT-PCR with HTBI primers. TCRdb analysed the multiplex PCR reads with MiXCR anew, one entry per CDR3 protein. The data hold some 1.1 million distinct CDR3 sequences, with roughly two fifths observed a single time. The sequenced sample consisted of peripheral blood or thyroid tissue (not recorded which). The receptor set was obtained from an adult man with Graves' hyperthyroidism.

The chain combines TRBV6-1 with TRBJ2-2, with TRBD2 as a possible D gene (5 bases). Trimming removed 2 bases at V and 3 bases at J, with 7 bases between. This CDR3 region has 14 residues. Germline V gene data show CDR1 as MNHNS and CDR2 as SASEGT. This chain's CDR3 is CASSERRDTGELFF. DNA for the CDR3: TGTGCCAGCAGTGAAAGGCGGGACACCGGGGAGCTGTTTTTT.

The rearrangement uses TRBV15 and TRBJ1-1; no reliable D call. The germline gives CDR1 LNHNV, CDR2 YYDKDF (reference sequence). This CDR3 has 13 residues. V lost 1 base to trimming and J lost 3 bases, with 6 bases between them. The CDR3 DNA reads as TGTGCCACCAGCAGAGTTGTGGACACTGAAGCTTTCTTT. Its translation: CATSRVVDTEAFF.

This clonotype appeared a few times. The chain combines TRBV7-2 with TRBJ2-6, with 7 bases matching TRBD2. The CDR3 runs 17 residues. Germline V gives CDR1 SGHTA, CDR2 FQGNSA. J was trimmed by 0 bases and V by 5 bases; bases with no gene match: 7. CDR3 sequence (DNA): TGTGCCAGCAGCAAACTGCGGGGGAGCTCTGGGGCCAACGTCCTGACTTTC. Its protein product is CASSKLRGSSGANVLTF.

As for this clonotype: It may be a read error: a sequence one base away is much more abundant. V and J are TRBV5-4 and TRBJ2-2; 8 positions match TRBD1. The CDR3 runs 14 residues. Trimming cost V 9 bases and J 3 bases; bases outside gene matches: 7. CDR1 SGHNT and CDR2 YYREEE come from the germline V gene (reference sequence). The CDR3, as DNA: TGTGCCAACAGGACAGGGCGGGACACCGGGGAGCTGTTTTTT. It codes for CANRTGRDTGELFF.

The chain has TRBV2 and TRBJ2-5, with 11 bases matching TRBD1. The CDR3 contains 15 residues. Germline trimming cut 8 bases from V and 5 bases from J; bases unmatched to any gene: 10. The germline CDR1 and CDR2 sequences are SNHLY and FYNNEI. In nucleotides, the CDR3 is TGTGCCAGCCAAACCGGGACAGGGGGAGGTGAGACCCAGTACTTC. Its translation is CASQTGTGGGETQYF.

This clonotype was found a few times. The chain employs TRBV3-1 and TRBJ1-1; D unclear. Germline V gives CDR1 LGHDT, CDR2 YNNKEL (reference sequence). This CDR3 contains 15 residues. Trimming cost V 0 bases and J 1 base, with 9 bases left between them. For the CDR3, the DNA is TGTGCCAGCAGCCAAGATGGCTGGGGGAACACTGAAGCTTTCTTT. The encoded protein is CASSQDGWGNTEAFF.

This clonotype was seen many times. CDR3 nucleotide sequence: TGTGCCAGCAGCTTAGATCGGCACTACGAGCAGTACTTC. Translation: CASSLDRHYEQYF. The chain links TRBV11-2 to TRBJ2-7; D is unresolved. The CDR3 spans 13 residues. V gave up 0 bases and J gave up 3 bases, with 6 bases separating them. Per the germline V gene, CDR1 is SGHAT and CDR2 is FQNNGV. Using reference TRBV11-2 and TRBJ2-7 for the parts outside the CDR3, the full variable domain is EAGVAQSPRYKIIEKRQSVAFWCNPISGHATLYWYQQILGQGPKLLIQFQNNGVVDDSQLPKDRFSAERLKGVDSTLKIQPAKLEDSAVYLCASSLDRHYEQYFGPGTRLTVT.

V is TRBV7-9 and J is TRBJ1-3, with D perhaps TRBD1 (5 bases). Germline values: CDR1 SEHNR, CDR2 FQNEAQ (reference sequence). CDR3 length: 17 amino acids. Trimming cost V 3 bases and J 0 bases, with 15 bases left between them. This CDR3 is CASSLGPTLFSGNTIYF. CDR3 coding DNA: TGTGCCAGCAGCTTGGGGCCGACCCTCTTCTCTGGAAACACCATATATTTT.

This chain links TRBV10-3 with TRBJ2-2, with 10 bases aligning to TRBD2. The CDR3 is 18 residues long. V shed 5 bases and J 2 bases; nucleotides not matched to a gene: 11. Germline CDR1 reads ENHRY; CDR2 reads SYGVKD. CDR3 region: CAISLGLAEITNTGELFF. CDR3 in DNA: TGTGCCATCAGTTTAGGACTAGCGGAGATTACCAACACCGGGGAGCTGTTTTTT.

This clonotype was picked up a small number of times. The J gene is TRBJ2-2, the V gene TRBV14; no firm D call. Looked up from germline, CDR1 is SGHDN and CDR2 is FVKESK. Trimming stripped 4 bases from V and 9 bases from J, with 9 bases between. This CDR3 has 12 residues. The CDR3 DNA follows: TGTGCCAGCAGCCGGAGTGGACGGGAGCTGTTTTTT. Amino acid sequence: CASSRSGRELFF.

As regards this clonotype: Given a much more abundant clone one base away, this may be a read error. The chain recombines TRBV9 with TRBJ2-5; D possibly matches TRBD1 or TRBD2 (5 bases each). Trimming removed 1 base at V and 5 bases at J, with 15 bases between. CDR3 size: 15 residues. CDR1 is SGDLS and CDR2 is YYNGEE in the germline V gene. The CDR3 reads CASSVQGETWETQYF. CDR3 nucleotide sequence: TGTGCCAGCAGCGTACAGGGAGAAACGTGGGAGACCCAGTACTTC.

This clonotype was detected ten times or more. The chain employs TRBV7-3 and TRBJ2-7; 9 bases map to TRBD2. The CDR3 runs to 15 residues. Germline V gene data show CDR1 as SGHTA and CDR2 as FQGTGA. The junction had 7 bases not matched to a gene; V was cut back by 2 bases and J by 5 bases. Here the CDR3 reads CASSLGAGGPNEQYF. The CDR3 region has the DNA TGTGCCAGCAGCTTAGGGGCGGGAGGGCCGAACGAGCAGTACTTC.

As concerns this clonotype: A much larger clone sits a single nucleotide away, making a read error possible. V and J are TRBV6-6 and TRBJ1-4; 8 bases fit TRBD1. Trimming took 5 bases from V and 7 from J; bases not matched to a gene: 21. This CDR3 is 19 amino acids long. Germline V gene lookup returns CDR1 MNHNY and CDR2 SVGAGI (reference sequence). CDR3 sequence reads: CASSESPDNTGQGAEKLFF. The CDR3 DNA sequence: TGTGCCAGCAGTGAGTCTCCAGACAACACCGGACAGGGTGCTGAAAAACTGTTTTTT.

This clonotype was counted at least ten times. CDR3 in DNA: TGTGCCAGTAGTACCCCCAAGATCTATGGCTACACCTTC. Amino acid sequence: CASSTPKIYGYTF. The V and J genes are TRBV19 and TRBJ1-2; D is undetermined. This CDR3 spans 13 amino acids. CDR1 is LNHDA and CDR2 is SQIVND in the germline V gene (reference sequence). Trimming cost V 4 bases and J 4 bases, with 10 bases left between them.

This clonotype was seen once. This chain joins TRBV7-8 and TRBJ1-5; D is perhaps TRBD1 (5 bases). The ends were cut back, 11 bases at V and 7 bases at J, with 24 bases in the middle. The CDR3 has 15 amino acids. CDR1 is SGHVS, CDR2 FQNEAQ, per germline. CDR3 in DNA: TGTGCCTGGAGTGCCACGAGGGGAAGGGTGCAGCCCCAGCATTTT. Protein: CAWSATRGRVQPQHF.

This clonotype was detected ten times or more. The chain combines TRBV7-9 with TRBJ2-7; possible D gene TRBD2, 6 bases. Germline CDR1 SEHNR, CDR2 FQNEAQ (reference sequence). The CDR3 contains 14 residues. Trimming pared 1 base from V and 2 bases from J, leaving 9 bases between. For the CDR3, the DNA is TGTGCCAGCAGCTTAGATGGGGGGACCTACGAGCAGTACTTC. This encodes CASSLDGGTYEQYF.

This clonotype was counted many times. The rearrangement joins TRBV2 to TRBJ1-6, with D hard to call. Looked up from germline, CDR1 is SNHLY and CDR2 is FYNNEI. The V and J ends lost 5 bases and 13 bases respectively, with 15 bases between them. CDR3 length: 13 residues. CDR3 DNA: TGTGCCAGCAGTTCCCGAGGAGAGAGTCCCCTCCACTTT. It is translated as CASSSRGESPLHF.

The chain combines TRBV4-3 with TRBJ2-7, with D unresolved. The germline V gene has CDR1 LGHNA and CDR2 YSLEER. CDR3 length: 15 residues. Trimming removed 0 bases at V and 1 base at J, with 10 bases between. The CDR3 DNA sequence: TGCGCCAGCAGCCAAGAAGCCAGGCGATCCTACGAGCAGTACTTC. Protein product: CASSQEARRSYEQYF.

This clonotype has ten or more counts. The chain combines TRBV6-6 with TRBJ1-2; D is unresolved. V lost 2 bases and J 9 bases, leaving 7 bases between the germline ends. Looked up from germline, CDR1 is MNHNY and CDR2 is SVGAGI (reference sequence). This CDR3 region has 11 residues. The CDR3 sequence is CASSYDGSYTF. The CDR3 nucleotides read TGTGCCAGCAGTTACGACGGGAGCTACACCTTC.

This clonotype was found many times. CDR3 sequence (DNA): TGTGCCAGTAGCAGACAAGACAGCTTTGAAAAACTGTTTTTT. Translating it yields CASSRQDSFEKLFF. V and J are TRBV19 and TRBJ1-4; a possible D gene is TRBD1 (5 bases). The germline V gene encodes CDR1 LNHDA and CDR2 SQIVND (reference sequence). The CDR3 extends over 14 amino acids. V was clipped by 6 bases and J by 7 bases, with 15 bases between them.